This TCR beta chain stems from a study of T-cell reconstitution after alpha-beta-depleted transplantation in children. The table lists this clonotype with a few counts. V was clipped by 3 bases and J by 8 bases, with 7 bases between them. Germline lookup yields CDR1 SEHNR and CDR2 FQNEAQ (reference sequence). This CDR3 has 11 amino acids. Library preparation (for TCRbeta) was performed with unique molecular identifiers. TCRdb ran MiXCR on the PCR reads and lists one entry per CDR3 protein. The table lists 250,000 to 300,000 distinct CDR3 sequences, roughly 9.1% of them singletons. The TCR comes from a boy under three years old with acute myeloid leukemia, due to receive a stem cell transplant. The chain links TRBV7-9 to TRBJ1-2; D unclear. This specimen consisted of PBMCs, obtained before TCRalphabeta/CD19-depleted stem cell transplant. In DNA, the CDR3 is TGTGCCAGCAGCTTCGAGGAGGGCTACACCTTC. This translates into CASSFEEGYTF.